The 23 T cell receptor beta chains listed next were all sequenced from one sample in a study of blood T cells in healthy people across ages. A second about 7 to 11 cycle PCR used barcoded and J-beta primers. TCRdb itself ran the 5' RACE reads through MiXCR, one entry per CDR3 protein. This table holds hundreds of thousands of distinct CDR3 sequences, around 45% found once. Sequencing was done on a sample of blood. These receptors were collected from a man in his sixties in good health.

This clonotype came up a few times. The V gene is TRBV11-1, the J gene TRBJ2-7, with D perhaps TRBD1 (5 bases). The length of the CDR3 is 14 residues. V lost 4 bases to trimming and J lost 3 bases, with 13 bases between them. The germline CDR1 and CDR2 sequences are SGHAT and FQDESV (reference sequence). CDR3 region: CASSSDSSVYEQYF. The CDR3, as DNA: TGTGCCAGCAGCTCCGACAGTTCAGTCTACGAGCAGTACTTC.

The sample holds a few counts of this clonotype. The chain joins TRBV6-2 or TRBV6-3 to TRBJ2-1, with 9 nucleotides matching TRBD1. Germline assignment: CDR1 MNHEY and CDR2 SVGEGT. There are 15 residues in the CDR3. V lost 6 bases to trimming and J lost 3 bases; unmatched junction nucleotides: 6. CDR3 in amino acids: CASRYRGLDYNEQFF. The CDR3 DNA reads as TGTGCCAGCAGATACAGGGGGCTGGACTACAATGAGCAGTTCTTC.

The chain has TRBV2 and TRBJ2-1, with 10 positions matching TRBD2. The V gene end was trimmed by 4 bases and the J gene end by 5 bases; junction bases not matched to a gene: 2. Germline-derived CDR1 and CDR2 are SNHLY and FYNNEI. The CDR3 spans 14 residues. This CDR3 reads CASSGLAGHNEQFF. As DNA, the CDR3 is TGTGCCAGCAGTGGACTAGCGGGTCACAATGAGCAGTTCTTC.

The chain combines TRBV29-1 with TRBJ1-1, with D perhaps matching TRBD1 (5 bases). The germline CDR1 and CDR2 sequences are SQVTM and ANQGSEA. The length of the CDR3 is 13 residues. Between the trimmed V and J ends, which lost 4 bases and 2 bases, there was a span of 11 bases. The chain's CDR3 is CSVAWGRNTEAFF. The CDR3 region has the DNA TGCAGCGTTGCCTGGGGACGAAACACTGAAGCTTTCTTT.

The chain joins TRBV28 to TRBJ1-1; D possibly corresponds to TRBD1 (5 bases). Germline V lookup: CDR1 MDHEN, CDR2 SYDVKM. This CDR3 is built from 16 residues. Deletions cut 3 bases from V and 8 bases from J, with 22 bases between. CDR3 DNA: TGTGCCAGCAGTTTCCCTCCCCCCGGGCAGGGAGACGAAGCTTTCTTT. It encodes CASSFPPPGQGDEAFF.

This clonotype was observed a few times. The J gene is TRBJ2-7, the V gene TRBV25-1; D unresolved. V lost 3 bases and J lost 2, with 14 bases in between. Germline V gene sequence: CDR1 MGHDK, CDR2 SYGVNS. The CDR3 extends over 15 amino acids. The CDR3 is CASSDAGPTPYEQYF. CDR3 in DNA: TGTGCCAGCAGTGATGCAGGACCGACCCCCTACGAGCAGTACTTC.

The DNA for the CDR3 is TGCAGCGTCGCGCCGGGACTATCAGAGAATACGCAGTATTTT. Protein sequence: CSVAPGLSENTQYF. This sequence joins TRBV29-1 and TRBJ2-3, with 7 positions matching TRBD2. Germline V gene sequence: CDR1 SQVTM, CDR2 ANQGSEA. The ends lost 6 bases at V and 7 bases at J; junction bases unmatched: 13. This CDR3 spans 14 amino acids.

The rearrangement uses TRBV3-1 and TRBJ1-5; no definite D call. The CDR3 loop spans 15 amino acids. Looked up from germline, CDR1 is LGHDT and CDR2 is YNNKEL (reference sequence). V lost 0 bases and J 0 bases, leaving 6 bases between the germline ends. The CDR3 nucleotides are TGTGCCAGCAGCCAAGATGGTGATAGCAATCAGCCCCAGCATTTT. Its translation: CASSQDGDSNQPQHF.

This clonotype was counted a few times. The chain combines TRBV1 with TRBJ2-1. TRBV1 constitutes a pseudogene. The CDR3 has 16 residues. The CDR3 region is CTSTTSPVFDYNEQFF. As DNA, the CDR3 is TGCACCAGCACCACGTCGCCGGTCTTCGACTACAATGAGCAGTTCTTC.

This clonotype occurred a few times. The CDR3 nucleotides are TGTGCCAGCAGCTTATCCGGGACGGCGTTAAGGGGGCAGTACTTC. Amino acids: CASSLSGTALRGQYF. This rearrangement joins TRBV7-9 to TRBJ2-7; D possibly matches TRBD1 or TRBD2 (5 bases each). This CDR3 has 15 amino acids. With 2 bases removed from V and 9 bases from J, the gap between germline ends came to 20 bases. Germline CDR1 is SEHNR and CDR2 is FQNEAQ (reference sequence).

This clonotype appeared a few times. This CDR3 reads CASSLLTNPVGETQYF. CDR3 in DNA: TGCGCCAGCAGCTTGCTGACCAACCCGGTTGGGGAGACCCAGTACTTC. The J gene is TRBJ2-5, the V gene TRBV5-1; D is ambiguous. The V end lost 1 base, the J end lost 5 bases, and 18 bases lay between the germline ends. CDR1 and CDR2 from the germline V gene are SGHRS and YFSETQ. The CDR3 totals 16 residues. The complete variable domain, with remaining parts taken from reference TRBV5-1 and TRBJ2-5, reads KAGVTQTPRYLIKTRGQQVTLSCSPISGHRSVSWYQQTPGQGLQFLFEYFSETQRNKGNFPGRFSGRQFSNSRSEMNVSTLELGDSALYLCASSLLTNPVGETQYFGPGTRLLVL.

This clonotype was seen a few times. This chain uses TRBV20-1 with TRBJ1-6; 7 bases are a match to TRBD1. This CDR3 spans 14 amino acids. Germline CDR1 and CDR2: DFQATT and SNEGSKA (reference sequence). V lost 1 base, J lost 9 bases, and 6 bases stayed unmatched. The DNA for the CDR3 is TGCAGTGCTAGAGGAGGGGGCGCCGCTTCACCCCTCCACTTT. Translating it yields CSARGGGAASPLHF.

This chain links TRBV5-1 with TRBJ2-1; 9 bases are a match to TRBD2. V shed 4 bases, J shed 5 bases, and the junction held 4 bases outside the gene matches. This CDR3 contains 14 residues. Germline V gives CDR1 SGHRS, CDR2 YFSETQ. The CDR3 DNA sequence: TGCGCCAGCAGCGGCGGGGGGGGGCACAATGAGCAGTTCTTC. Protein product: CASSGGGGHNEQFF.

The chain employs TRBV5-5 and TRBJ1-2; 10 bases align to TRBD1. After removal of 5 bases from V and 8 bases from J, the junction contained 12 bases not matched to a gene. CDR1 is SGHKS, CDR2 YYEKEE, per germline (reference sequence). The CDR3 is 15 residues long. Written as DNA, the CDR3 is TGTGCCAGCAGGGAGGCCGGGACAGGGGCCCTAGGCTACACCTTC. This sequence encodes CASREAGTGALGYTF.

The chain joins TRBV21-1 to TRBJ1-5; the table names TRBD1, a call not compared with the DNA. TRBV21-1 is a listed pseudogene. The CDR3 runs 14 residues. The DNA of the CDR3 is TGTGCCAGCAGGCCTCGGGACGGCGATCAGCCCCAGCATTTT. Amino acid sequence: CASRPRDGDQPQHF.

The chain combines TRBV27 with TRBJ2-7; D not resolved. Germline V gives CDR1 MNHEY, CDR2 SMNVEV (reference sequence). V lost 2 bases and J lost 2, with 16 bases in between. The CDR3 extends over 16 amino acids. The CDR3 DNA reads as TGTGCCAGCAGTTTAGGGATAACAGCGATCCCCTACGAGCAGTACTTC. Protein sequence: CASSLGITAIPYEQYF.

The chain combines TRBV30 with TRBJ2-4; 8 bases agree with TRBD1. The J call may not be correct, given that the DNA end is closer to TRBJ2-7. Germline CDR1 reads GTSNPN; CDR2 reads SVGIG (reference sequence). The CDR3 sequence is 13 residues long. CDR3 coding DNA: TGTGCCTGGAGACAGGGGGGCCAGTACGAGCAGTACTTC. As protein: CAWRQGGQYEQYF.

A few counts support this clonotype. The CDR3 loop is CASSTRTEGRAREQYF. In DNA, the CDR3 is TGTGCCAGCAGTACCAGGACGGAGGGCCGGGCCCGCGAGCAGTACTTC. The chain employs TRBV12-3 or TRBV12-4 and TRBJ2-7; maybe TRBD2 (6 bases). V gave up 5 bases and J gave up 6 bases, with 23 bases separating them. The length of the CDR3 is 16 residues.

V and J are TRBV11-2 and TRBJ2-1; TRBD1 might be the D (7 bases). From germline, CDR1 is SGHAT and CDR2 FQNNGV. V shed 5 bases and J shed 8 bases, with 19 bases lying between them. The CDR3 has 15 amino acids. The CDR3 protein is CASSDGLQGLHEQFF. In DNA form, the CDR3 reads TGTGCCAGCAGCGATGGACTACAGGGGTTACATGAGCAGTTCTTC.

The chain is built from TRBV11-2 and TRBJ2-1, with TRBD1 matching 7 bases. The germline V gene encodes CDR1 SGHAT and CDR2 FQNNGV. The CDR3 is made up of 17 amino acids. With 2 bases clipped from V and 1 base from J, the junction kept 8 bases outside the gene matches. The CDR3 DNA is TGTGCCAGCAGCTTAAGGTGGGACAGACCTTCCTACAATGAGCAGTTCTTC. Translation gives CASSLRWDRPSYNEQFF.

This clonotype was seen a handful of times. The chain employs TRBV12-3 or TRBV12-4 and TRBJ2-7, with a tentative D call TRBD1 (6 bases). CDR3 length: 14 amino acids. V lost 5 bases, J lost 0 bases, and 11 bases lay in between. CDR3 nucleotides: TGTGCCAGCAGTGTACAGGGAACCTCCTACGAGCAGTACTTC. Amino acid sequence: CASSVQGTSYEQYF.

This chain joins TRBV24-1 and TRBJ2-1, with D possibly matching TRBD2 (7 bases). Germline V gene data show CDR1 as KGHDR and CDR2 as SFDVKD. Trimming removed 5 bases at V and 2 bases at J, with 12 bases between. CDR3 length equals 15 residues. The CDR3 is CATSVRGAPYNEQFF. CDR3 sequence (DNA): TGTGCCACCAGTGTTCGGGGGGCCCCCTACAATGAGCAGTTCTTC.

With regard to this clonotype: Germline and junction disagree at one end, which may indicate a read error. V and J are TRBV7-9 and TRBJ2-5; D is tentatively TRBD1 or TRBD2 (6 bases each). Germline loops: CDR1 SEHNR, CDR2 FQNEAQ (reference sequence). This CDR3 is 14 amino acids long. The CDR3 region has the DNA TGTGCCAGCAATAGAAGGGGGTCGGGAGAGACCCGGTACTTC. This codes for CASNRRGSGETRYF.